These 24 T cell receptor beta chains came from one sample sequenced in a study of cytomegalovirus exposure and HLA in healthy donors. Repertoires were generated with immunoSEQ multiplex PCR, while TCRdb's copy carries only in-frame clones and drops some. The sample lists 70,000 to 75,000 clones, 90% to 95% occurring once. What was sequenced was PBMCs. The source is a man aged 18 to 29 in good health and CMV-seropositive.

The rearrangement links TRBV9 to TRBJ1-3; weak D call: TRBD1 (6 bases). CDR1 is SGDLS and CDR2 is YYNGEE in the germline V gene. Trimming cost V 0 bases and J 4 bases, with 8 bases left between them. This CDR3 contains 14 residues. In DNA, the CDR3 is TGTGCCAGCAGCGTAGGGGGGGGCGGAAACACCATATATTTT. This sequence encodes CASSVGGGGNTIYF.

J is TRBJ2-5 and V is TRBV15; 8 bases are a match to TRBD2. Looked up from germline, CDR1 is LNHNV and CDR2 is YYDKDF (reference sequence). CDR3 length: 15 amino acids. V gave up 2 bases and J gave up 5 bases; unmatched junction bases: 7. In DNA, the CDR3 is TGTGCCACCAGCAGATGGACTAGCCGGGGCGAGACCCAGTACTTC. Encoded protein: CATSRWTSRGETQYF.

This clone was recorded once. The V gene is TRBV14, the J gene TRBJ2-2; D gene ambiguous. Germline-derived CDR1 and CDR2 are SGHDN and FVKESK. This CDR3 is built from 14 residues. Deletions cut 10 bases from V and 3 bases from J, with 15 bases between. CDR3 bases: TGTGCCACCCGCCCGGGTTCGTACACCGGGGAGCTGTTTTTT. Protein product: CATRPGSYTGELFF.

V gene TRBV27 combines with J gene TRBJ1-5; tentatively, D is TRBD1 (5 bases). Germline CDR1 reads MNHEY; CDR2 reads SMNVEV (reference sequence). The CDR3 is 17 amino acids. Trimming cost V 2 bases and J 0 bases, with 14 bases left between them. Here the CDR3 reads CASSLRGRTNSNQPQHF. The CDR3, as DNA: TGTGCCAGCAGTTTACGAGGACGGACAAATAGCAATCAGCCCCAGCATTTT.

This clone was counted once. The chain recombines TRBV28 with TRBJ1-1; TRBD1 agrees at 8 bases. Germline V gene sequence: CDR1 MDHEN, CDR2 SYDVKM. The CDR3 contains 11 residues. Losses at the gene ends were 6 bases for V and 6 bases for J; bases not matched to a gene: 0. CDR3 protein: CASRQGAEAFF. In DNA form, the CDR3 reads TGTGCCAGCAGACAGGGGGCTGAAGCTTTCTTT.

The V call is TRBV15, the J call TRBJ2-1, with TRBD2 matching over 10 bases. With 8 bases clipped from V and 6 bases from J, the junction kept 10 bases outside the gene matches. CDR3 size: 15 residues. Germline V gene data show CDR1 as LNHNV and CDR2 as YYDKDF (reference sequence). The CDR3 protein is CATGGRLAGPNEQFF. Written as DNA, the CDR3 is TGTGCCACCGGGGGCCGACTAGCGGGTCCCAATGAGCAGTTCTTC.

A single count supports this clone. The V call is TRBV6-5, the J call TRBJ2-7; 12 nucleotides match TRBD2. Germline lookup yields CDR1 MNHEY and CDR2 SVGAGI. The CDR3 has 15 amino acids. Trimming cost V 4 bases and J 3 bases; bases outside gene matches: 4. The CDR3 region is CASSSPTSGSYEQYF. CDR3 sequence (DNA): TGTGCCAGCAGTTCGCCGACTAGCGGGAGCTACGAGCAGTACTTC.

The chain combines TRBV7-3 with TRBJ2-2, with 8 bases aligning to TRBD2. With 0 bases clipped from V and 4 bases from J, the junction kept 10 bases outside the gene matches. The CDR3 is 18 amino acids. Germline-derived CDR1 and CDR2 are SGHTA and FQGTGA. The CDR3 bases are TGTGCCAGCAGCTTAACGTCCCCGGGGGGGCCGAGCACCGGGGAGCTGTTTTTT. Translated, it gives CASSLTSPGGPSTGELFF. Together with reference TRBV7-3 and TRBJ2-2, the CDR3 gives the full variable domain: GAGVSQTPSNKVTEKGKYVELRCDPISGHTALYWYRQSLGQGPEFLIYFQGTGAADDSGLPNDRFFAVRPEGSVSTLKIQRTERGDSAVYLCASSLTSPGGPSTGELFFGEGSRLTVL.

The chain links TRBV4-2 to TRBJ2-7, with D perhaps matching TRBD2 (5 bases). In germline, CDR1 is LGHNA, CDR2 YNFKEQ. V lost 0 bases, J lost 2 bases, and 8 bases lay in between. The CDR3 consists of 14 residues. The CDR3: CASSQDEGPYEQYF. The CDR3, as DNA: TGTGCCAGCAGCCAAGATGAGGGCCCCTACGAGCAGTACTTC.

The CDR3 spells CASSDRGPYNEQFF. DNA of the CDR3: TGTGCCAGCAGTGACAGGGGGCCCTACAATGAGCAGTTCTTC. This rearrangement joins TRBV27 to TRBJ2-1; 10 bases map to TRBD1. Unmatched junction bases numbered 0, after V lost 5 bases and J lost 2 bases. The CDR3 runs 14 residues. Germline V gene data show CDR1 as MNHEY and CDR2 as SMNVEV (reference sequence).

This clone was observed a single time. J is TRBJ2-5 and V is TRBV18, with TRBD1 as a possible D gene (5 bases). The CDR3 length is 16 residues. Germline-derived CDR1 and CDR2 are KGHSH and LQKENI. The V and J ends lost 0 bases and 0 bases respectively, with 11 bases between them. CDR3 amino acids: CASSPPGPLHQETQYF. The CDR3 DNA follows: TGTGCCAGCTCACCACCGGGGCCCCTTCACCAAGAGACCCAGTACTTC.

This sequence joins TRBV2 and TRBJ1-2, with a weak D call TRBD1 (5 bases). Germline V gene data show CDR1 as SNHLY and CDR2 as FYNNEI. The CDR3 is made up of 14 amino acids. Trimming removed 2 bases at V and 9 bases at J, with 16 bases between. The CDR3 loop reads CASSELGVRDSYTF. DNA of the CDR3: TGTGCCAGCAGTGAACTTGGGGTCAGGGATAGCTACACCTTC.

V gene TRBV9 combines with J gene TRBJ1-3; tentative D call: TRBD1 (5 bases). The CDR3 length is 15 residues. V was pared by 6 bases and J by 2 bases, with 15 bases between. The germline V gene encodes CDR1 SGDLS and CDR2 YYNGEE. CDR3 bases: TGTGCCAGCAATCCCGGGGGAATCCCTGGAAACACCATATATTTT. Residues: CASNPGGIPGNTIYF.

The V and J genes are TRBV5-6 and TRBJ1-2; D perhaps matches TRBD1 (6 bases). This CDR3 is 15 amino acids long. Germline assignment: CDR1 SGHDT and CDR2 YYEEEE. Trimming removed 4 bases from V and 0 bases from J, with 13 bases in between. The CDR3 is CASSLQTGPNYGYTF. As DNA, the CDR3 is TGTGCCAGCAGCCTACAAACAGGGCCTAACTATGGCTACACCTTC. Full variable domain (rest looked up from reference TRBV5-6 and TRBJ1-2): DAGVTQSPTHLIKTRGQQVTLRCSPKSGHDTVSWYQQALGQGPQFIFQYYEEEERQRGNFPDRFSGHQFPNYSSELNVNALLLGDSALYLCASSLQTGPNYGYTFGSGTRLTVV.

This chain uses TRBV4-1 with TRBJ2-6; D is possibly TRBD2 (6 bases). This CDR3 comprises 19 residues. CDR1 is MGHRA and CDR2 is YSYEKL in the germline V gene. The ends were cut back, 0 bases at V and 0 bases at J, with 15 bases in the middle. CDR3 sequence: CASSQDGRQPPSGANVLTF. The CDR3 DNA follows: TGCGCCAGCAGCCAAGATGGGAGGCAGCCGCCCTCTGGGGCCAACGTCCTGACTTTC.

The chain carries TRBV7-3 and TRBJ1-2; 10 bases line up with TRBD1. The V gene's germline CDR1 is SGHTA and CDR2 FQGTGA. The CDR3 contains 13 residues. With V trimmed by 5 bases and J by 8 bases, 5 bases remained unmatched. The CDR3 is CASSPGQGGGYTF. In DNA, the CDR3 is TGTGCCAGCAGCCCCGGACAGGGGGGAGGCTACACCTTC.

The CDR3 DNA reads TGTGCCAGCAGCCTAATACTCCGGGGGGCCAGCACAGATACGCAGTATTTT. Its protein is CASSLILRGASTDTQYF. This chain connects TRBV4-2 to TRBJ2-3; a possible D gene is TRBD2 (7 bases). V gave up 4 bases and J gave up 0 bases, with 17 bases separating them. The length of the CDR3 is 17 residues. Looked up from germline, CDR1 is LGHNA and CDR2 is YNFKEQ.

This chain connects TRBV5-4 to TRBJ2-1; TRBD2 matches at 7 bases. Germline-derived CDR1 and CDR2 are SGHNT and YYREEE (reference sequence). CDR3 length: 15 residues. The V gene end was trimmed by 1 base and the J gene end by 2 bases; junction bases not matched to a gene: 3. The DNA for the CDR3 is TGTGCCAGCAGCTTGAAGCGGGAAGCCTACAATGAGCAGTTCTTC. Its translation is CASSLKREAYNEQFF.

The V call is TRBV30, the J call TRBJ2-7; weak D call: TRBD1 (5 bases). The CDR3 totals 15 residues. Trimming shortened V by 0 bases and J by 7 bases, and 19 bases separated the two germline ends. Looked up from germline, CDR1 is GTSNPN and CDR2 is SVGIG (reference sequence). In DNA form, the CDR3 reads TGTGCCTGGAGTGTGGGGCAGGGAATACGAAGTGAGCAGTACTTC. Protein: CAWSVGQGIRSEQYF.

This chain uses TRBV10-3 with TRBJ2-7; TRBD1 might be the D (6 bases). Germline CDR1 reads ENHRY; CDR2 reads SYGVKD. The V gene lost 4 bases and the J gene lost 1 base, with 11 bases spanning the gap. This CDR3 is built from 14 residues. The CDR3 DNA is TGTGCCATCAGTGCCTCACAGGGATCCTACGAGCAGTACTTC. It is translated as CAISASQGSYEQYF.

The chain joins TRBV6-9 to TRBJ2-1; 7 bases fit TRBD2. With 8 bases clipped from V and 4 bases from J, the junction kept 8 bases outside the gene matches. Germline V gene data show CDR1 as MNHGY and CDR2 as SVAAGI. This CDR3 is built from 14 residues. CDR3 sequence: CASRRVAGYNEQFF. The CDR3 DNA sequence: TGTGCCAGCCGTAGGGTAGCGGGTTACAATGAGCAGTTCTTC.

The rearrangement joins TRBV4-1 to TRBJ2-7; D might be TRBD1 (6 bases). V lost 1 base and J 6 bases, leaving 10 bases between the germline ends. This CDR3 is built from 13 residues. Germline CDR1 and CDR2: MGHRA and YSYEKL. The CDR3 DNA is TGCGCCAGCAGCCAAGGGCCCAGGGGCGAGCAGTACTTC. This translates into CASSQGPRGEQYF.

The V and J genes are TRBV5-4 and TRBJ2-3; the D gene is possibly TRBD2 (5 bases). Trimming shortened V by 4 bases and J by 4 bases, and 16 bases separated the two germline ends. The CDR3 spans 15 residues. Germline-derived CDR1 and CDR2 are SGHNT and YYREEE (reference sequence). CDR3 nucleotides: TGTGCCAGCAGCCGTCTAGTGGAGGTGCCAGATACGCAGTATTTT. Its protein product is CASSRLVEVPDTQYF.

The chain carries TRBV15 and TRBJ2-1, with 7 bases fitting TRBD2. From germline, CDR1 is LNHNV and CDR2 YYDKDF (reference sequence). After removal of 9 bases from V and 10 bases from J, the junction contained 12 bases not matched to a gene. CDR3 length: 13 residues. CDR3 sequence reads: CATSSWGGNEQFF. Written as DNA, the CDR3 is TGTGCCACATCATCTTGGGGAGGGAACGAGCAGTTCTTC.